The clone carrying this T cell receptor (beta chain) was detected only once. The antigen is unknown. This sample is drawn from a study of T cell responses to AZD1222 COVID-19 vaccine. General observations from the study: Among AZD1222 vaccinees, only six were seropositive at baseline. Elevations in Spike-specific TCR breadth and depth followed administration of two AZD1222 doses.

Investigators merged groups given second doses at roughly 4 or roughly 12 weeks. Using immunoSEQ multiplex PCR, the repertoire was profiled, and TCRdb retains in-frame clones only, with some absent. The table has approximately 150,000 clones, roughly 88% seen once. This CDR3 has 14 residues. Per the germline V gene, CDR1 is SGHVS and CDR2 is FNYEAQ. With 3 bases removed from V and 3 bases from J, the gap between germline ends came to 11 bases. This clonotype was sampled from an adult who received the AZD1222 COVID-19 vaccine. The chain is built from TRBV7-6 and TRBJ1-2; D might be TRBD1 (5 bases). The input for sequencing was peripheral blood, taken 28 days after the second AZD1222 dose. The CDR3 nucleotides are TGTGCCAGCAGCTTGGATGAGGGGTACTATGGCTACACCTTC. Encoded protein: CASSLDEGYYGYTF.